This paragraph covers one T cell receptor (beta chain) sequence. The sample belongs to a study of blood T cell repertoires in COVID-19. On the study more broadly: Samples representing acute and convalescent COVID-19 were sourced from the United States, Italy and Spain. PBMCs, B-cell-depleted T cells, or T cells provided the cDNA or gDNA that made up the material.

The length of the CDR3 is 15 residues. Germline-derived CDR1 and CDR2 are SGHNT and YYREEE (reference sequence). V was trimmed by 0 bases and J by 4 bases, leaving 11 bases between them. Assay: immunoSEQ multiplex PCR; the TCRdb copy retains only in-frame clones and omits some. The sample contains 200,000 to 300,000 clones, about 91% of which appear only once. This receptor was taken from a middle-aged woman with acute COVID-19. Source material: PBMCs or T cells enriched from blood (not recorded which). The chain uses TRBV5-4 and TRBJ2-1; maybe TRBD2 (6 bases). The CDR3 region is CASSLELALYNEQFF. CDR3 coding DNA: TGTGCCAGCAGCTTGGAACTAGCTCTGTACAATGAGCAGTTCTTC.